The rows below give T cell receptor beta chains drawn from one sample of a study of cytomegalovirus exposure and HLA in healthy donors. Some clones are missing from TCRdb's copy, which holds only in-frame ones; the method was immunoSEQ multiplex PCR. The sample has approximately 39,000 clones, roughly 91% seen once. Input material: PBMCs. These receptors were collected from a man younger than 30 in good health and CMV-seronegative. CDR3s include the opening cysteine and the closing phenylalanine or tryptophan. A D gene is named only where the DNA matches it firmly. A clone size is listed for some rows: how often the clone was seen (once, few, many), or a class if it is expanded.

J gene,V gene,D gene,clone size,CDR3 DNA,CDR3 protein
TRBJ1-5,TRBV27,-,-,TGTGCCAGCAGTTACCGGGACAATCAGCCCCAGCATTTT,CASSYRDNQPQHF
TRBJ2-1,TRBV18,TRBD1,-,TGTGCCAGCTCACAAACAGGGGGTGAGCAGTTCTTC,CASSQTGGEQFF
TRBJ2-5,TRBV18,TRBD1,-,TGTGCCAGCTCACCACCGATGGGACAGAGGTACCAAGAGACCCAGTACTTC,CASSPPMGQRYQETQYF
TRBJ1-3,TRBV20-1,-,-,TGCAGTGCTAGCCAGGGGAACACCATATATTTT,CSASQGNTIYF
TRBJ1-3,TRBV6-5,-,few,TGTGCCAGCAGTTTTTTCTCCGGCGACAGTGGAAACACCATATATTTT,CASSFFSGDSGNTIYF
TRBJ1-1,TRBV28,-,-,TGTGCCAGCAGGGGGCAGCCTGAAGCTTTCTTT,CASRGQPEAFF
TRBJ2-6,TRBV7-3,-,-,TGTGCCAGCAGCTTTCGTCCCGGGGCCAACGTCCTGACTTTC,CASSFRPGANVLTF
TRBJ1-1,TRBV5-1,TRBD1,-,TGCGCCAGCAGCTGGACAGGGGGAAACACTGAAGCTTTCTTT,CASSWTGGNTEAFF
TRBJ2-5,TRBV11-3,-,-,TGTGCCAGCAGCAGCAGGGGTCGGGAGACCCAGTACTTC,CASSSRGRETQYF
TRBJ2-4,TRBV5-1,TRBD2,-,TGCGCCAGCAGCTTAGGGCTAGCGGGAGGGTGGGCCAAAAACATTCAGTACTTC,CASSLGLAGGWAKNIQYF
TRBJ2-7,TRBV6-5,-,-,TGTGCCACTAGAGGATTAAACTCCTACGAGCAGTACTTC,CATRGLNSYEQYF
TRBJ1-5,TRBV15,-,-,TGTGCCACCAGCAGGGGGACACCGAGCAATCAGCCCCAGCATTTT,CATSRGTPSNQPQHF
TRBJ2-7,TRBV27,TRBD2,few,TGTGCCAGCAGTTTAGGGACTAGCGGGGACGAGCAGTACTTC,CASSLGTSGDEQYF
TRBJ2-3,TRBV28,TRBD2,-,TGTGCCAGCAGGGGTAGCGGGACCACAGATACGCAGTATTTT,CASRGSGTTDTQYF
TRBJ2-5,TRBV27,-,-,TGTGCCAGCAGTCACCGGGGGCAAGAGACCCAGTACTTC,CASSHRGQETQYF
TRBJ1-1,TRBV19,-,-,TGTGCCAGTAATGAGGGAGGTATGAACACTGAAGCTTTCTTT,CASNEGGMNTEAFF
TRBJ2-6,TRBV29-1,TRBD1,-,TGCAGCGTCGCGGACAGGACTGGGGCCAACGTCCTGACTTTC,CSVADRTGANVLTF